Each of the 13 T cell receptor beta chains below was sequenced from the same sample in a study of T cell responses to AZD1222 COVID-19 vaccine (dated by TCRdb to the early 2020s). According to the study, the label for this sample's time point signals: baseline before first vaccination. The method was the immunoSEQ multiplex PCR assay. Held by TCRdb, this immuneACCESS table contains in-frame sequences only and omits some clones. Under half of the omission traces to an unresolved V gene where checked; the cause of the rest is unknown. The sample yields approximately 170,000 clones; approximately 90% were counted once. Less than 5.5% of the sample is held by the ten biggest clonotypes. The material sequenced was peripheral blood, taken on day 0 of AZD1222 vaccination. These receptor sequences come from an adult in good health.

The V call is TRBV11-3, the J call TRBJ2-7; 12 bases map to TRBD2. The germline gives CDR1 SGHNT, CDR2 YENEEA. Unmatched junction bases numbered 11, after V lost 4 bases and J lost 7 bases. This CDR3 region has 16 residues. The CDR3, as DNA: TGTGCCAGCAGCTCCACCCTAGCGGGAGGGCCGGGTGAGCAGTACTTC. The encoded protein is CASSSTLAGGPGEQYF.

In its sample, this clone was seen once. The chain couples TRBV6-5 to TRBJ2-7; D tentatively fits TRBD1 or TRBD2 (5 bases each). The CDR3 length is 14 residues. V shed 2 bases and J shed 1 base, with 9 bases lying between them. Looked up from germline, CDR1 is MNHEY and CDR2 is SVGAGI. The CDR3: CASSYRGESYEQYF. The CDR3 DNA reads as TGTGCCAGCAGTTACAGGGGAGAGTCCTACGAGCAGTACTTC.

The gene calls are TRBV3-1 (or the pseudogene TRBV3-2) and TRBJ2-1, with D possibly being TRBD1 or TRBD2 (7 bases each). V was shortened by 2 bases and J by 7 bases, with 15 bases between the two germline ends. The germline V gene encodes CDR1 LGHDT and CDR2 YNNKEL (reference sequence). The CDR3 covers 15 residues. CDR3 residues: CASSQQGGSGNEQFF. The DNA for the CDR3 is TGTGCCAGCAGCCAACAGGGGGGGAGTGGAAATGAGCAGTTCTTC.

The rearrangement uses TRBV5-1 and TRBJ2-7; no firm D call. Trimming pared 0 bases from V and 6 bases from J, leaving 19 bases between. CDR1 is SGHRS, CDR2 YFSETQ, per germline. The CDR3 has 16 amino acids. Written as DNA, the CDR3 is TGCGCCAGCAGCTTGGTTGGGGTCTCCCATGCTGGCGAGCAGTACTTC. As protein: CASSLVGVSHAGEQYF.

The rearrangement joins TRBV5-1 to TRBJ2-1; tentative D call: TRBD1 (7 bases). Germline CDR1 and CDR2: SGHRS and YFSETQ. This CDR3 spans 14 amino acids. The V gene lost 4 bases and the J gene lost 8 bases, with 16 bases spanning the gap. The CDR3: CASSPAGGKDEQFF. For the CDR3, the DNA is TGCGCCAGCAGCCCGGCAGGGGGGAAGGATGAGCAGTTCTTC.

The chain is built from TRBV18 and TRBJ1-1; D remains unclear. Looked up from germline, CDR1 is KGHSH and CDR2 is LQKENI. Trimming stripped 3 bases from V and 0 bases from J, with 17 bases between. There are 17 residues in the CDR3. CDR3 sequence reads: CASSPFYGSAMNTEAFF. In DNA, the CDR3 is TGTGCCAGCTCACCCTTTTATGGATCCGCTATGAACACTGAAGCTTTCTTT.

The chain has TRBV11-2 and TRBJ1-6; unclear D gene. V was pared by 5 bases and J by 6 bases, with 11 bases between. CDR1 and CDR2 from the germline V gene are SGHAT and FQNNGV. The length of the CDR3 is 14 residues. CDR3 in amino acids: CASSRGWANSPLHF. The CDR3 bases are TGTGCCAGCAGCCGCGGTTGGGCTAATTCACCCCTCCACTTT. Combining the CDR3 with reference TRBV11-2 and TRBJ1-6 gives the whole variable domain EAGVAQSPRYKIIEKRQSVAFWCNPISGHATLYWYQQILGQGPKLLIQFQNNGVVDDSQLPKDRFSAERLKGVDSTLKIQPAKLEDSAVYLCASSRGWANSPLHFGNGTRLTVT.

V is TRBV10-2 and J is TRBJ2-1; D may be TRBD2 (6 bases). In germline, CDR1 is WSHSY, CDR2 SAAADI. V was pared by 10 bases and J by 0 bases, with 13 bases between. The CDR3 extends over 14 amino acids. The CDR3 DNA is TGCGCCACCCGGGGAGGTGGCTCCTACAATGAGCAGTTCTTC. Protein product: CATRGGGSYNEQFF.

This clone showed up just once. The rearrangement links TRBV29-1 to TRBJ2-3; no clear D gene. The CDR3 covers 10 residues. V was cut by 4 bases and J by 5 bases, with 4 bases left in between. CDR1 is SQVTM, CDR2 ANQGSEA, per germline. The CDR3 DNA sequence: TGCAGCGTTGCCTTAGATACGCAGTATTTT. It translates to CSVALDTQYF.

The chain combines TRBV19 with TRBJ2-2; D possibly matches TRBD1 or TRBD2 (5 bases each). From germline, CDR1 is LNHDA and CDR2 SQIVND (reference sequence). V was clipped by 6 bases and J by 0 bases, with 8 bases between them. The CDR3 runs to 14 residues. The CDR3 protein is CASRLGPNTGELFF. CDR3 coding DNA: TGTGCCAGTAGGTTGGGACCGAACACCGGGGAGCTGTTTTTT.

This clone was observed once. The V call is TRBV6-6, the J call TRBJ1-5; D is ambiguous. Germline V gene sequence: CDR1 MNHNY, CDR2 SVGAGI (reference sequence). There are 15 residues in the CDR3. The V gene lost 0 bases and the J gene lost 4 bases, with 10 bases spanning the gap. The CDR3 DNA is TGTGCCAGCAGTTACTCGCAGGAGTCAAATCAGCCCCAGCATTTT. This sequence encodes CASSYSQESNQPQHF.

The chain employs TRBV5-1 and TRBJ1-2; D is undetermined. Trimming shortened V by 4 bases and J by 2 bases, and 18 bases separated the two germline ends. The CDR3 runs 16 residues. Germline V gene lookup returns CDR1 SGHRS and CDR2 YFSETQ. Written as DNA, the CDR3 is TGCGCCAGCAGCCCCGGCGGGATGGCAGGAAACTATGGCTACACCTTC. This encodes CASSPGGMAGNYGYTF.

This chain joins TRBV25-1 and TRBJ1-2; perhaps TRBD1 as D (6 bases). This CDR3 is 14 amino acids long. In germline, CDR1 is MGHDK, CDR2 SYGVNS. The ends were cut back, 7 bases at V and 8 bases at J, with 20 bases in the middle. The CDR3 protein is CASTSTGTIWGYTF. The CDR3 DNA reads TGTGCCAGCACTTCGACAGGAACCATCTGGGGCTACACCTTC.